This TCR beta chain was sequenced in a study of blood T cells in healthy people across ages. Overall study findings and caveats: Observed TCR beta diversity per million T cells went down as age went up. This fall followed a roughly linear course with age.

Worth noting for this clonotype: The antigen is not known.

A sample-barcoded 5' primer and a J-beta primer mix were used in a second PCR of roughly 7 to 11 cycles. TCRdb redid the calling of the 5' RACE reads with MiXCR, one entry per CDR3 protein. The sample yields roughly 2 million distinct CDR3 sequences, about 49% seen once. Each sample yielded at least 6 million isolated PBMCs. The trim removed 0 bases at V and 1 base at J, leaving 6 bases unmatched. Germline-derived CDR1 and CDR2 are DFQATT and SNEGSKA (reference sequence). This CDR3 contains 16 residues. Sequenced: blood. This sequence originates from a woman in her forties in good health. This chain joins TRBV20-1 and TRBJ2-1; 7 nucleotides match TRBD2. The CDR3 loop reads CSARDLGGSSYNEQFF. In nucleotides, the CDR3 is TGCAGTGCTAGAGATCTGGGGGGGAGTTCCTACAATGAGCAGTTCTTC.